Listed here are 32 T cell receptor beta chains from one sample, sequenced in a study of T cells in Graves' hyperthyroidism and ophthalmopathy. RNA transcripts served as the template for amplifying TCR beta CDR3 regions. The primer set for the first-round RT-PCR of the TCR CDR3 was HTBI. TCRdb processed the multiplex PCR reads anew with MiXCR; each CDR3 protein has one entry. Found here are more than 500,000 distinct CDR3 sequences, roughly 15% of them singletons; the top ten hold about 15%. The sequencing sample was made of blood. These receptors all come from a woman aged 40-49 years with Graves' hyperthyroidism.

This clonotype has only a few counts. The chain has TRBV6-1 and TRBJ2-3; 10 positions agree with TRBD2. J gave up 7 bases and V 6 bases, and 7 bases lay outside the gene matches. Germline lookup yields CDR1 MNHNS and CDR2 SASEGT. The CDR3 totals 14 residues. CDR3 sequence (DNA): TGTGCCAGCAGCACTAGCGGGGAGGCAAATACGCAGTATTTT. It yields the protein CASSTSGEANTQYF.

This clonotype has only a few counts. This chain links TRBV12-5 with TRBJ2-7; 8 bases are a match to TRBD1. The J segment lost 1 base and the V segment lost 6 bases, leaving 8 bases of the junction unmatched. The CDR3 contains 15 residues. Germline-derived CDR1 and CDR2 are LGHNT and FRNRAP. This chain's CDR3 is CASGNGQGSSYEQYF. The CDR3 DNA reads TGTGCTAGTGGCAATGGACAGGGAAGTTCCTACGAGCAGTACTTC.

This clonotype was found many times. The CDR3: CASSGSRESNEQFF. CDR3 sequence (DNA): TGTGCCAGCTCTGGGTCGCGGGAGAGCAATGAGCAGTTCTTC. This rearrangement joins TRBV12-3 or TRBV12-4 to TRBJ2-1; 7 bases fit TRBD2. With V trimmed by 8 bases and J by 6 bases, 10 bases remained unmatched. The CDR3 runs to 14 residues.

A few counts support this clonotype. Here the CDR3 DNA reads TGTGCCAGCAGTCCGGGGACATTCGACTCCTACGAGCAGTACTTC. Translating it yields CASSPGTFDSYEQYF. The rearrangement links TRBV28 to TRBJ2-7; a possible D gene is TRBD1 (6 bases). This CDR3 region has 15 residues. Trimming stripped 5 bases from V and 0 bases from J, with 14 bases between. Germline V gene data show CDR1 as MDHEN and CDR2 as SYDVKM.

This chain uses TRBV19 with TRBJ2-1; 7 nucleotides line up with TRBD2. The CDR3 is made up of 15 amino acids. CDR1 LNHDA and CDR2 SQIVND come from the germline V gene (reference sequence). The trim removed 1 base at V and 5 bases at J, leaving 5 bases unmatched. The CDR3 DNA reads as TGTGCCAGTAGTATAGGGGGGACTATCGACAATGAGCAGTTCTTC. Amino acids: CASSIGGTIDNEQFF.

The chain links TRBV10-3 to TRBJ2-7, with TRBD2 matching 9 bases. Trimming at V came to 3 bases and at J to 5 bases, leaving 11 bases not matched to a gene. The CDR3 covers 16 residues. The germline CDR1 and CDR2 sequences are ENHRY and SYGVKD. Here the CDR3 DNA reads TGTGCCATCAGTGACGTGGGACTAGCCCCTTCCAACGAGCAGTACTTC. Its translation is CAISDVGLAPSNEQYF.

This clonotype was seen at least ten times. The genes are TRBV2 and TRBJ1-5; TRBD1 might be the D (5 bases). Trimming shortened V by 6 bases and J by 0 bases, and 9 bases separated the two germline ends. CDR3 size: 14 residues. The V gene's germline CDR1 is SNHLY and CDR2 FYNNEI. CDR3 sequence: CASRLDTSNQPQHF. DNA for the CDR3: TGTGCCAGCAGGCTGGACACTAGCAATCAGCCCCAGCATTTT.

This clonotype was recorded a few times. The chain joins TRBV20-1 to TRBJ1-5; TRBD1 agrees at 7 bases. The V gene end was trimmed by 3 bases and the J gene end by 0 bases; junction bases not matched to a gene: 5. The CDR3 spans 15 residues. CDR1 is DFQATT and CDR2 is SNEGSKA in the germline V gene (reference sequence). CDR3 sequence reads: CSASGTEYSNQPQHF. In nucleotides, the CDR3 is TGCAGTGCTAGCGGGACAGAGTATAGCAATCAGCCCCAGCATTTT.

V is TRBV18 and J is TRBJ2-1; the D gene is possibly TRBD2 (5 bases). Trimming stripped 2 bases from V and 4 bases from J, with 12 bases between. This CDR3 contains 15 residues. CDR1 is KGHSH and CDR2 is LQKENI in the germline V gene. The CDR3, as DNA: TGTGCCAGCTCACCAACGGACTGGAAGTACAATGAGCAGTTCTTC. This codes for CASSPTDWKYNEQFF.

In this sample, this clonotype turned up once. This chain joins TRBV12-3 or TRBV12-4 and TRBJ1-1; D is uncertain. The CDR3 is made up of 14 amino acids. Trimming stripped 5 bases from V and 2 bases from J, with 12 bases between. In DNA, the CDR3 is TGTGCCAGCAGTCGGACTAGCGGAAACACTGAAGCTTTCTTT. Translation gives CASSRTSGNTEAFF.

This chain joins TRBV6-2 or TRBV6-3 and TRBJ2-1; no clear D gene. V lost 10 bases, J lost 4 bases, and 20 bases lay in between. CDR1 and CDR2 from the germline V gene are MNHEY and SVGEGT. The CDR3 is 15 residues long. The CDR3 DNA sequence: TGTGCCACCGCCGCTCGCGGTAGACTTTACAATGAGCAGTTCTTC. Translated: CATAARGRLYNEQFF.

The V and J genes are TRBV6-5 and TRBJ1-4, with D uncertain. This CDR3 contains 16 residues. Germline loops: CDR1 MNHEY, CDR2 SVGAGI. Trimming took off 2 bases at V and 3 bases at J, with 13 bases between the two ends. The CDR3 DNA sequence: TGTGCCAGCAGTTACCTCTTGGTGGGCGCTAATGAAAAACTGTTTTTT. This encodes CASSYLLVGANEKLFF.

This clonotype showed up just once. The chain is built from TRBV6-5 and TRBJ2-1; no firm D call. Trimming pared 2 bases from V and 9 bases from J, leaving 11 bases between. The germline CDR1 and CDR2 sequences are MNHEY and SVGAGI. This CDR3 is 13 amino acids long. CDR3 amino acids: CASSYRYNGEQFF. The DNA of the CDR3 is TGTGCCAGCAGTTACCGGTATAATGGTGAGCAGTTCTTC.

Details on this clonotype: This could be a read error, since a much larger clone is one nucleotide away. J is TRBJ2-3 and V is TRBV6-1; tentatively, D is TRBD2 (5 bases). Between the trimmed V and J ends, which lost 6 bases and 6 bases, there was a span of 13 bases. Germline CDR1 MNHNS, CDR2 SASEGT. CDR3 size: 13 residues. The CDR3 loop is CASSPSRGDTQYF. CDR3 bases: TGTGCCAGCAGCCCCTCCAGAGGGGATACGCAGTATTTT.

This clonotype occurred a few times. The V gene is TRBV20-1, the J gene TRBJ1-2, with D perhaps TRBD1 (6 bases). Germline CDR1 reads DFQATT; CDR2 reads SNEGSKA (reference sequence). This CDR3 region has 12 residues. V was shortened by 2 bases and J by 14 bases, with 18 bases between the two germline ends. Here the CDR3 reads CSARPAGGPGTF. The CDR3 DNA reads TGCAGTGCTAGACCCGCTGGGGGCCCAGGGACCTTC.

This clonotype was detected ten times or more. The gene calls are TRBV11-2 and TRBJ2-1; TRBD2 matches 13 bases. The V gene's germline CDR1 is SGHAT and CDR2 FQNNGV. The CDR3 totals 18 residues. V lost 0 bases and J lost 4; bases outside the gene matches: 6. The CDR3 is CASSLEGGGLAGYNEQFF. As DNA, the CDR3 is TGTGCCAGCAGCTTAGAAGGGGGGGGACTAGCGGGATACAATGAGCAGTTCTTC.

This clonotype was seen many times. The chain links TRBV12-3 or TRBV12-4 to TRBJ2-3; D is uncertain. Trimming took off 2 bases at V and 4 bases at J, with 10 bases between the two ends. This CDR3 is built from 14 residues. As DNA, the CDR3 is TGTGCCAGCAGTTTACAGACCCCCCCAGATACGCAGTATTTT. Translated, it gives CASSLQTPPDTQYF.

This clonotype was counted at least ten times. The J gene is TRBJ2-2, the V gene TRBV28; TRBD1 might be the D (6 bases). The CDR3 totals 16 residues. V was trimmed by 3 bases and J by 6 bases, leaving 17 bases between them. CDR1 is MDHEN and CDR2 is SYDVKM in the germline V gene. For the CDR3, the DNA is TGTGCCAGCAGTTTGAGTGCAGGGGAGCATCCCGGGGAGCTGTTTTTT. Residues: CASSLSAGEHPGELFF.

This clonotype turned up a few times. This chain connects TRBV5-6 to TRBJ2-2; 10 bases match TRBD1. Germline V lookup: CDR1 SGHDT, CDR2 YYEEEE. V gave up 5 bases and J gave up 9 bases; unmatched junction bases: 10. The CDR3 sequence is 15 residues long. The CDR3 nucleotides are TGTGCCAGCAGGGGGATCGGGACAGGGGTCCGGGAGCTGTTTTTT. This translates into CASRGIGTGVRELFF.

Worth noting for this clonotype: It may be a read error: a sequence one base away is much more abundant. This rearrangement joins TRBV20-1 to TRBJ2-7, with D perhaps assigned TRBD1 or TRBD2 (5 bases each). This CDR3 is 13 amino acids long. CDR1 is DFQATT and CDR2 is SNEGSKA in the germline V gene (reference sequence). The CDR3 sequence: CSGLRDRAYGQYF. The CDR3 DNA is TGCAGTGGACTCCGGGACCGAGCCTACGGGCAGTACTTC.

This clonotype was seen ten or more times. The chain carries TRBV4-2 and TRBJ2-7; D is perhaps TRBD1 or TRBD2 (5 bases each). Germline CDR1 is LGHNA and CDR2 is YNFKEQ. The CDR3 runs 15 residues. The V and J ends lost 1 base and 0 bases respectively, with 10 bases between them. The CDR3, as DNA: TGTGCCAGCAGCCAAGGGGGACGAAGCTCCTACGAGCAGTACTTC. It yields the protein CASSQGGRSSYEQYF.

The J gene is TRBJ2-1, the V gene TRBV24-1; possible D gene TRBD1, 6 bases. Germline-derived CDR1 and CDR2 are KGHDR and SFDVKD. CDR3 length: 16 residues. Between the trimmed V and J ends, which lost 1 base and 7 bases, there was a span of 16 bases. CDR3 coding DNA: TGTGCCACCAGTGATTTAGGCAGGGGAAATAGGAATGAGCAGTTCTTC. It codes for CATSDLGRGNRNEQFF.

CDR3 region: CASSVAGGRNTGELFF. The CDR3, as DNA: TGTGCCAGCAGTGTTGCGGGAGGTCGGAACACCGGGGAGCTGTTTTTT. This rearrangement joins TRBV2 to TRBJ2-2; 8 positions match TRBD2. The CDR3 has 16 amino acids. Germline CDR1 reads SNHLY; CDR2 reads FYNNEI. Trimming cost V 4 bases and J 1 base; bases outside gene matches: 5.

The chain couples TRBV20-1 to TRBJ2-3; the match to TRBD2 covers 7 bases. Germline loops: CDR1 DFQATT, CDR2 SNEGSKA (reference sequence). The CDR3 has 14 residues. With 8 bases clipped from V and 3 bases from J, the junction kept 11 bases outside the gene matches. The CDR3 protein is CSTVGGSRTDTQYF. CDR3 DNA: TGCAGTACGGTGGGGGGGAGCAGGACAGATACGCAGTATTTT.

This clonotype was counted many times. The gene calls are TRBV5-1 and TRBJ1-1, with TRBD1 matching over 9 bases. The germline V gene encodes CDR1 SGHRS and CDR2 YFSETQ. V shed 4 bases, J shed 1 base, and the junction held 11 bases outside the gene matches. This CDR3 has 17 residues. In DNA form, the CDR3 reads TGCGCCAGCAGCGCCGGACAGGGGAGGTTGGGGAACACTGAAGCTTTCTTT. Translation gives CASSAGQGRLGNTEAFF. Drawing the rest from reference TRBV5-1 and TRBJ1-1, the complete variable domain is KAGVTQTPRYLIKTRGQQVTLSCSPISGHRSVSWYQQTPGQGLQFLFEYFSETQRNKGNFPGRFSGRQFSNSRSEMNVSTLELGDSALYLCASSAGQGRLGNTEAFFGQGTRLTVV.

This rearrangement joins TRBV28 to TRBJ1-2; 7 bases match TRBD1. This CDR3 is 13 amino acids long. After removal of 5 bases from V and 6 bases from J, the junction contained 6 bases not matched to a gene. Germline values: CDR1 MDHEN, CDR2 SYDVKM. The CDR3, as DNA: TGTGCCAGCAGTCCGGACAGGAGCGATGGCTACACCTTC. Amino acid sequence: CASSPDRSDGYTF.

This clonotype was seen ten or more times. The J gene is TRBJ2-3, the V gene TRBV7-6; D is possibly TRBD2 (6 bases). The CDR3 has 15 residues. Germline V gives CDR1 SGHVS, CDR2 FNYEAQ. V dropped 1 base and J dropped 4 bases, with 12 bases sitting between them. For the CDR3, the DNA is TGTGCCAGCAGCTTAGTCCCGGAGGGGTCAGATACGCAGTATTTT. Translation: CASSLVPEGSDTQYF.

The CDR3 sequence is CASSSRGSYQETQYF. The CDR3 DNA follows: TGTGCCAGCAGCTCCAGGGGGAGTTACCAAGAGACCCAGTACTTC. This chain uses TRBV7-9 with TRBJ2-5; 7 nucleotides match TRBD1. V gave up 4 bases and J gave up 0 bases; unmatched junction bases: 5. The CDR3 length is 15 residues. CDR1 is SEHNR and CDR2 is FQNEAQ in the germline V gene (reference sequence).

In this sample, this clonotype turned up a few times. This sequence joins TRBV6-1 and TRBJ2-1; no firm D call. The CDR3 totals 14 residues. Germline values: CDR1 MNHNS, CDR2 SASEGT. V was clipped by 5 bases and J by 3 bases, with 11 bases between them. The CDR3 DNA follows: TGTGCCAGCAGTTATAGGCAGAACTACAATGAGCAGTTCTTC. It is translated as CASSYRQNYNEQFF.

This clonotype occurred many times. The chain recombines TRBV5-1 with TRBJ2-7; TRBD2 agrees at 7 bases. Per germline, CDR1 SGHRS and CDR2 YFSETQ. Trimming removed 0 bases from V and 3 bases from J; junction bases left unmatched: 0. This CDR3 is 13 amino acids long. The CDR3 DNA reads as TGCGCCAGCAGCTTGGGCGGGGGCTACGAGCAGTACTTC. It translates to CASSLGGGYEQYF.

A few counts support this clonotype. The chain carries TRBV6-2 or TRBV6-3 and TRBJ1-2; 8 bases fit TRBD1. Germline V gene lookup returns CDR1 MNHEY and CDR2 SVGEGT. The CDR3 spans 15 residues. V trimming: 0 bases; J trimming: 3 bases; junction bases outside the gene matches: 3. CDR3 region: CASSYSGQGDYGYTF. The DNA for the CDR3 is TGTGCCAGCAGTTACTCAGGACAGGGAGACTATGGCTACACCTTC.

This clonotype was detected many times. This chain uses TRBV28 with TRBJ2-3; D uncertain. The CDR3 totals 18 residues. From germline, CDR1 is MDHEN and CDR2 SYDVKM. Trimming took 5 bases from V and 1 from J, leaving 22 bases between them. This CDR3 reads CASSPYNLFGVGTDTQYF. For the CDR3, the DNA is TGTGCCAGCAGTCCCTACAATCTATTTGGAGTCGGCACAGATACGCAGTATTTT.